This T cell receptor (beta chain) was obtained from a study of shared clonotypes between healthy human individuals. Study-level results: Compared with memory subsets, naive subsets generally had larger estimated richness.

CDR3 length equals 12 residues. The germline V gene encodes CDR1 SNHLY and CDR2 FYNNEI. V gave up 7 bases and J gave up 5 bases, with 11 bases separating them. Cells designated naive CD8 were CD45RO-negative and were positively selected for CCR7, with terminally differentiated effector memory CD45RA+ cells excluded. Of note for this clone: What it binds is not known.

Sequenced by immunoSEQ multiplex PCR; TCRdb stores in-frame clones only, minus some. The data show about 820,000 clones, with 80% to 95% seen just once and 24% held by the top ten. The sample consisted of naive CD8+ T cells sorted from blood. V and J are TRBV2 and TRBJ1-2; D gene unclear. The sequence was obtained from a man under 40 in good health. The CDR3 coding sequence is TGTGCCAGCATTTCAACCTCTTATGGCTACACCTTC. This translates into CASISTSYGYTF.